This T cell receptor beta chain comes out of a study of early T cells in non-severe SARS-CoV-2 infection. Study-level information: Sequencing targeted bulk RNA from unsorted whole blood, leaving chains unpaired.

Individual cDNA molecules each received unique molecular identifiers attached to them. TCRdb redid the calling of the 5' RACE reads with MiXCR, one entry per CDR3 protein. This table holds approximately 65,000 distinct CDR3 sequences, about 13% found once. In its sample, this clonotype was seen many times. What was sequenced was whole blood. The sequence came from an adult who was a healthcare worker with PCR-confirmed SARS-CoV-2 infection or an uninfected control (not recorded which).

The CDR3 loop reads CASSPDGGLYGYTF. The CDR3 DNA follows: TGTGCCAGCAGCCCAGACGGGGGTTTATATGGCTACACCTTC. This sequence joins TRBV7-9 and TRBJ1-2; D is perhaps TRBD1 (5 bases). This CDR3 is built from 14 residues. Trimming removed 5 bases at V and 5 bases at J, with 15 bases between. Germline V gene lookup returns CDR1 SEHNR and CDR2 FQNEAQ (reference sequence).